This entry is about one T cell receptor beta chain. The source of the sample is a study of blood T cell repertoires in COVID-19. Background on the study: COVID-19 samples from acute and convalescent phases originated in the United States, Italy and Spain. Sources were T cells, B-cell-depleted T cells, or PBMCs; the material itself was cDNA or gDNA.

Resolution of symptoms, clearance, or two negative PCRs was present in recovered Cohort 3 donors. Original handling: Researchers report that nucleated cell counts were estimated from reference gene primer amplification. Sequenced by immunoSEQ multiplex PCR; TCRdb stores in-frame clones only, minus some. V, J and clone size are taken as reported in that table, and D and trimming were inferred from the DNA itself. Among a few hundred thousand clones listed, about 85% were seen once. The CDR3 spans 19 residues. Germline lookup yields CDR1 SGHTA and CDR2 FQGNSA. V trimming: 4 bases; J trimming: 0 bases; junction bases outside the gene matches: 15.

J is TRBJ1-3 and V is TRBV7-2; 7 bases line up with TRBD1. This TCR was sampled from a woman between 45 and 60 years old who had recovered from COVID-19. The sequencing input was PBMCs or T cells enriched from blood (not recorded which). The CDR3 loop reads CASSYRTGTDLGSGNTIYF. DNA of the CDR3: TGTGCCAGCAGCTACCGAACCGGGACAGACTTAGGCTCTGGAAACACCATATATTTT.